This T cell receptor beta chain came from a study of blood T cell repertoires in COVID-19. Authors' analysis steps: From reference gene primer amplification, estimates of nucleated cell counts were derived. The protocol was immunoSEQ multiplex PCR, while the TCRdb copy is restricted to in-frame clones and leaves out a portion. V and J calls and clone size follow that table, whereas D and trimming were derived from the DNA. The table lists about 320,000 clones, roughly 90% of them singletons. The sequencing input was peripheral blood. The clonotype was recovered from a man aged 18 to 30 who had recovered from COVID-19.

CDR3 protein: CAISEGRENSPLHF. CDR3 coding DNA: TGTGCCATCAGTGAAGGCAGGGAAAACTCACCCCTCCACTTT. The gene calls are TRBV10-3 and TRBJ1-6; tentatively, D is TRBD1 (5 bases). Per germline, CDR1 ENHRY and CDR2 SYGVKD. This CDR3 is built from 14 residues. Trimming left V 3 bases short and J 10 bases short, with 13 bases between.